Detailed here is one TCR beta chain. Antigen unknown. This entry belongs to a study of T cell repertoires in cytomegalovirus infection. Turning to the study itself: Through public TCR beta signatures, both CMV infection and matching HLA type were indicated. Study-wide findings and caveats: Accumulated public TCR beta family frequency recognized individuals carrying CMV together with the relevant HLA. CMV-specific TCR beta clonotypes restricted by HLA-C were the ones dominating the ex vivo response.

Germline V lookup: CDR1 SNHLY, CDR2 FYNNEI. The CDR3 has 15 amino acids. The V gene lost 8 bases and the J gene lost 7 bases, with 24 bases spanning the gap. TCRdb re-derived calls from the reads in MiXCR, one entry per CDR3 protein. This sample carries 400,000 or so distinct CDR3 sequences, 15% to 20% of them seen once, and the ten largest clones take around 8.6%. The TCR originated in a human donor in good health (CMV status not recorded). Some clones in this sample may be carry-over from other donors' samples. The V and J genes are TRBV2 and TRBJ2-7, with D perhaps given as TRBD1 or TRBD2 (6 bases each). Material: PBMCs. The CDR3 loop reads CASSGGQTLGWEQYF. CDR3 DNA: TGTGCCAGCTCCGGGGGACAAACCCTGGGGTGGGAGCAGTACTTC.